These T cell receptor beta chains were read from a single sample in a study of cytomegalovirus exposure and HLA in healthy donors. The repertoire was sequenced with immunoSEQ multiplex PCR; TCRdb's copy has only in-frame clones and lacks some. Counted here are 150,000 or so clones, about 83% occurring once; the ten biggest clones make up approximately 13%. The sequenced sample consisted of PBMCs. Receptor source: a man aged 35 to 55 in good health and CMV-seropositive. The CDR3 runs from the conserved cysteine through the conserved F or W. The D gene is left open where the match is weak. For some rows the clone size is stated as once, few or many, or as a class when expanded; others skip it.

j_call	d_call	v_call	clone_size	cdr3_aa	cdr3_nt
TRBJ1-5	.	TRBV27	.	CAGPAGAPNQPQHF	TGTGCCGGCCCCGCAGGGGCCCCCAATCAGCCCCAGCATTTT
TRBJ2-5	.	TRBV6-1	.	CASNEGSRETQYF	TGTGCCAGCAATGAAGGCTCCCGGGAGACCCAGTACTTC
TRBJ2-5	.	TRBV10-1	.	CASSEEASRKTQYF	TGCGCCAGCAGTGAGGAGGCTAGTAGGAAGACCCAGTACTTC
TRBJ1-2	.	TRBV5-1	.	CASTPFPRPDGYTF	TGCGCCAGTACCCCGTTCCCCAGGCCAGATGGCTACACCTTC
TRBJ2-4	TRBD2	TRBV7-2	.	CASSSPTSGSGAKNIQYF	TGTGCCAGCAGCTCTCCGACTAGCGGGAGTGGAGCCAAAAACATTCAGTACTTC
TRBJ2-5	.	TRBV6-5	.	CASSAGLQETQYF	TGTGCCAGCAGTGCGGGACTCCAAGAGACCCAGTACTTC
TRBJ1-1	.	TRBV13	.	CASSLGRRNTEAFF	TGTGCCAGCAGCTTAGGACGTAGGAACACTGAAGCTTTCTTT
TRBJ1-6	TRBD1	TRBV27	few	CASSLRDSYNSPLHF	TGTGCCAGCAGTTTACGGGACAGCTATAATTCACCCCTCCACTTT
TRBJ2-3	TRBD2	TRBV5-6	.	CASSRTLAVGTDTQYF	TGTGCCAGCAGCCGGACACTAGCGGTGGGCACAGATACGCAGTATTTT
TRBJ1-1	.	TRBV5-4	.	CASSPPTRAPAEAFF	TGTGCCAGCAGCCCGCCTACCAGGGCCCCAGCGGAAGCTTTCTTT
TRBJ2-2	TRBD1	TRBV7-9	.	CASSLVGTVSNTGELFF	TGTGCCAGCAGCTTAGTGGGGACAGTTTCGAACACCGGGGAGCTGTTTTTT
TRBJ2-4	.	TRBV23-1	.	CASSQLGTPIAKNSQYF	TGCGCCAGCAGTCAACTTGGGACACCCATAGCCAAAAACAGTCAGTACTTC
TRBJ2-7	.	TRBV4-1	.	CASSQDSVGAREQYF	TGCGCCAGCAGCCAAGATTCCGTTGGGGCTAGGGAGCAGTACTTC
TRBJ1-6	.	TRBV4-3	.	CASSQGGPKDSPLHF	TGCGCCAGCAGCCAAGGGGGGCCCAAGGATTCACCCCTCCACTTT
TRBJ2-7	.	TRBV6-4	.	CASSDVPFCSYEQYF	TGTGCCAGCAGTGACGTTCCCTTCTGCTCCTACGAGCAGTACTTC
TRBJ1-2	.	TRBV30	.	CACVWGVHYGYTF	TGTGCCTGTGTTTGGGGGGTCCACTATGGCTACACCTTC
TRBJ2-7	.	TRBV18	few	CASSPRGAQPTVEQYF	TGTGCCAGCTCACCCCGGGGAGCCCAACCCACGGTCGAGCAGTACTTC
TRBJ2-7	TRBD1	TRBV2	.	CASSEDRGQDF	TGTGCCAGCAGTGAAGACAGGGGGCAGGACTTC
TRBJ1-1	.	TRBV6-1	.	CASSDYRVTEAFF	TGTGCCAGCAGTGACTACAGGGTAACTGAAGCTTTCTTT
TRBJ1-4	.	TRBV2	.	CASSRQSSNEKLFF	TGTGCCAGCAGCAGACAGTCATCTAATGAAAAACTGTTTTTT
TRBJ2-7	TRBD2	TRBV15	.	CATSGGGLAGYEQYF	TGTGCCACCAGCGGCGGAGGACTAGCGGGGTACGAGCAGTACTTC
TRBJ1-1	TRBD1	TRBV7-9	.	CASSPHDRGLTEAFF	TGTGCCAGCAGCCCCCACGACAGGGGCCTCACTGAAGCTTTCTTT
TRBJ2-6	.	TRBV19	.	CASSPGDGANGLTF	TGTGCCAGTAGTCCGGGGGACGGGGCCAACGGCCTGACTTTC
TRBJ2-2	.	TRBV11-3	.	CASSYDRTNTGELFF	TGTGCCAGCAGCTATGACAGAACCAACACCGGGGAGCTGTTTTTT
TRBJ2-7	TRBD2	TRBV18	.	CASSHGLADYEQYF	TGTGCCAGCTCACATGGACTAGCGGACTACGAGCAGTACTTC
TRBJ1-1	TRBD1	TRBV6-5	few	CASTNRGTEAFF	TGTGCCAGCACCAACAGGGGAACTGAAGCTTTCTTT
TRBJ1-1	TRBD1	TRBV27	.	CASKPDRGNTEAFF	TGTGCCAGCAAACCGGACAGGGGAAACACTGAAGCTTTCTTT
TRBJ1-1	.	TRBV6-5	few	CASSYSGAEAFF	TGTGCCAGCAGTTACTCAGGGGCTGAAGCTTTCTTT
TRBJ2-2	.	TRBV7-9	.	CASSLGSLNTGELFF	TGTGCCAGCAGCTTGGGCAGCCTTAACACCGGGGAGCTGTTTTTT
TRBJ2-7	TRBD1	TRBV7-9	.	CASSLRDRVEF	TGTGCCAGCAGCTTACGGGACAGGGTCGAATTC
TRBJ1-4	.	TRBV4-2	.	CASSPYPRMATNEKLFF	TGTGCCAGCAGCCCTTACCCCAGGATGGCAACTAATGAAAAACTGTTTTTT